The 32 T cell receptor beta chains listed next were all sequenced from one sample in a study of graft-versus-host responses after intestinal transplantation (dated by TCRdb to 2020 to 2022). Libraries came from the immunoSEQ multiplex PCR assay. Held by TCRdb, this immuneACCESS table contains in-frame sequences only and omits some clones. Under half of the omission traces to an unresolved V gene where checked; the cause of the rest is unknown. Counted in this sample were about 38,000 clones; roughly four fifths of them appeared once. 3.5% of the sample lies in the top ten. The sample was PBMCs, taken about 160 weeks after transplant. The receptors originated from a human patient who received an intestinal transplant, so some T cells may come from the graft donor.

The chain recombines TRBV9 with TRBJ2-2; D unresolved. Germline loops: CDR1 SGDLS, CDR2 YYNGEE. The CDR3 extends over 14 amino acids. V was clipped by 0 bases and J by 2 bases, with 5 bases between them. CDR3 residues: CASSVGVNTGELFF. CDR3 DNA sequence: TGTGCCAGCAGCGTAGGGGTTAACACCGGGGAGCTGTTTTTT.

The J gene is TRBJ2-7, the V gene TRBV4-1, with TRBD2 identical over 13 bases. Germline-derived CDR1 and CDR2 are MGHRA and YSYEKL. The V gene end was trimmed by 8 bases and the J gene end by 5 bases; junction bases not matched to a gene: 3. The CDR3 totals 13 residues. In DNA form, the CDR3 reads TGCGCCAGCGCCGGGACTAGCGGGGACGAGCAGTACTTC. Translated, it gives CASAGTSGDEQYF.

The chain has TRBV28 and TRBJ1-5; D call uncertain. CDR1 and CDR2 from the germline V gene are MDHEN and SYDVKM. The CDR3 runs 15 residues. V gave up 5 bases and J gave up 3 bases, with 14 bases separating them. In DNA form, the CDR3 reads TGTGCCAGCAGTCCCGCCGGACGCTCCAATCAGCCCCAGCATTTT. Translation: CASSPAGRSNQPQHF.

V and J are TRBV5-1 and TRBJ1-3, with D perhaps matching TRBD1 (6 bases). V lost 0 bases and J lost 2, with 9 bases in between. Germline CDR1 reads SGHRS; CDR2 reads YFSETQ. The CDR3 loop spans 15 amino acids. The CDR3 here is CASSLVSGAGNTIYF. The CDR3 nucleotides are TGCGCCAGCAGCTTGGTATCAGGGGCTGGAAACACCATATATTTT.

By sample fraction, this clone is large. This chain links TRBV29-1 with TRBJ1-2, with a tentative D call TRBD1 (6 bases). Germline loops: CDR1 SQVTM, CDR2 ANQGSEA. CDR3 length: 13 amino acids. Between the trimmed V and J ends, which lost 5 bases and 7 bases, there was a span of 17 bases. The CDR3 DNA reads TGCAGCGTTTCGGGACGGGACAATCTTGGCTACACCTTC. Amino acid sequence: CSVSGRDNLGYTF.

The chain links TRBV11-3 to TRBJ1-1, with D tentatively TRBD1 (5 bases). Germline V CDR1 and CDR2: SGHNT, YENEEA. The length of the CDR3 is 10 residues. CDR3: CGGMNTEAFF. In nucleotides, the CDR3 is TGTGGGGGGATGAACACTGAAGCTTTCTTT.

This chain joins TRBV19 and TRBJ1-4, with D hard to call. Trimming cost V 2 bases and J 6 bases, with 4 bases left between them. This CDR3 contains 12 residues. Per the germline V gene, CDR1 is LNHDA and CDR2 is SQIVND (reference sequence). CDR3 DNA sequence: TGTGCCAGTAGTATACGAGATGAAAAACTGTTTTTT. Translation gives CASSIRDEKLFF.

The V call is TRBV19, the J call TRBJ2-1; unclear D gene. Trimming took 1 base from V and 6 from J, leaving 4 bases between them. The CDR3 is made up of 12 amino acids. CDR1 is LNHDA and CDR2 is SQIVND in the germline V gene (reference sequence). The chain's CDR3 is CASSIVGNEQFF. CDR3 DNA sequence: TGTGCCAGTAGTATAGTAGGCAATGAGCAGTTCTTC. The variable domain in full, with the rest retrieved from reference TRBV19 and TRBJ2-1, is DGGITQSPKYLFRKEGQNVTLSCEQNLNHDAMYWYRQDPGQGLRLIYYSQIVNDFQKGDIAEGYSVSREKKESFPLTVTSAQKNPTAFYLCASSIVGNEQFFGPGTRLTVL.

The chain has TRBV7-9 and TRBJ2-5, with TRBD2 matching over 10 bases. The CDR3 is 18 amino acids. Germline V gene data show CDR1 as SEHNR and CDR2 as FQNEAQ (reference sequence). Trimming at V came to 5 bases and at J to 2 bases, leaving 14 bases not matched to a gene. CDR3 sequence (DNA): TGTGCCAGCAGCCACTCCTTGCTAGCGGGAGTTGGGCAAGAGACCCAGTACTTC. Translating gives CASSHSLLAGVGQETQYF.

This clone came up a few times. The gene calls are TRBV5-1 and TRBJ2-1, with D perhaps TRBD1 (5 bases). The CDR3 is 13 amino acids. Germline values: CDR1 SGHRS, CDR2 YFSETQ. Between the trimmed V and J ends, which lost 0 bases and 5 bases, there was a span of 6 bases. Here the CDR3 reads CASSLAGNNEQFF. CDR3 nucleotide sequence: TGCGCCAGCAGCTTGGCAGGGAACAATGAGCAGTTCTTC.

The V call is TRBV6-4, the J call TRBJ2-1; the match to TRBD1 covers 9 bases. Germline V gene data show CDR1 as MRHNA and CDR2 as SNTAGT. The CDR3 sequence is 16 residues long. With V trimmed by 3 bases and J by 7 bases, 10 bases remained unmatched. The CDR3 region is CASSEEGGDRENEQFF. The CDR3 nucleotides are TGTGCCAGCAGTGAGGAGGGGGGGGACAGGGAAAATGAGCAGTTCTTC.

The chain recombines TRBV27 with TRBJ2-2; unclear D gene. CDR1 MNHEY and CDR2 SMNVEV come from the germline V gene (reference sequence). The ends were cut back, 3 bases at V and 3 bases at J, with 5 bases in the middle. The CDR3 is 13 residues long. The DNA of the CDR3 is TGTGCCAGCAGTTTCATGGACACCGGGGAGCTGTTTTTT. Translation gives CASSFMDTGELFF.

This chain joins TRBV5-1 and TRBJ1-3, with D hard to call. The V gene lost 0 bases and the J gene lost 9 bases, with 16 bases spanning the gap. The CDR3 is 15 residues long. Germline CDR1 and CDR2: SGHRS and YFSETQ. CDR3 nucleotides: TGCGCCAGCAGCTTGGAGGGTAACTCTATGGGCACCATATATTTT. Its protein product is CASSLEGNSMGTIYF.

The rearrangement links TRBV27 to TRBJ1-1; D is unclear. This CDR3 is built from 14 residues. Trimming removed 2 bases at V and 4 bases at J, with 11 bases between. Germline V gene lookup returns CDR1 MNHEY and CDR2 SMNVEV (reference sequence). The CDR3 spells CASSLNTALTEAFF. CDR3 DNA sequence: TGTGCCAGCAGTTTAAATACTGCCCTCACTGAAGCTTTCTTT.

The V and J genes are TRBV18 and TRBJ1-4; TRBD1 agrees at 9 bases. Losses at the gene ends were 4 bases for V and 10 bases for J; bases not matched to a gene: 4. The germline gives CDR1 KGHSH, CDR2 LQKENI. The CDR3 consists of 13 residues. CDR3 region: CASSRDREAKLFF. As DNA, the CDR3 is TGTGCCAGCTCACGGGACAGGGAAGCAAAACTGTTTTTT.

V is TRBV4-1 and J is TRBJ2-1; 9 bases map to TRBD2. V shed 3 bases and J 7 bases; nucleotides not matched to a gene: 19. Germline CDR1 reads MGHRA; CDR2 reads YSYEKL. The CDR3 contains 19 residues. The CDR3 is CASSHRLGGRAPSGNEQFF. Written as DNA, the CDR3 is TGCGCCAGCAGCCACCGGTTGGGCGGGAGGGCCCCATCTGGAAATGAGCAGTTCTTC.

This clone was seen a handful of times. V gene TRBV6-6 combines with J gene TRBJ2-2; no clear D. The germline V gene has CDR1 MNHNY and CDR2 SVGAGI (reference sequence). Deletions cut 3 bases from V and 3 bases from J, with 5 bases between. The CDR3 spans 13 residues. CDR3 bases: TGTGCCAGCAGTTATGGCGACACCGGGGAGCTGTTTTTT. Its translation is CASSYGDTGELFF.

This clone was seen once. This chain joins TRBV7-8 and TRBJ2-7, with 11 bases fitting TRBD2. This CDR3 contains 14 residues. The germline CDR1 and CDR2 sequences are SGHVS and FQNEAQ. V shed 5 bases, J shed 8 bases, and the junction held 8 bases outside the gene matches. The CDR3 coding sequence is TGTGCCAGCAGCGTGACTAGCGGGGTGGGTAAGCAGTACTTC. This encodes CASSVTSGVGKQYF. The complete variable domain, with remaining parts taken from reference TRBV7-8 and TRBJ2-7, reads GAGVSQSPRYKVAKRGQDVALRCDPISGHVSLFWYQQALGQGPEFLTYFQNEAQLDKSGLPSDRFFAERPEGSVSTLKIQRTQQEDSAVYLCASSVTSGVGKQYFGPGTRLTVT.

The chain joins TRBV5-4 to TRBJ2-5, with 10 bases aligning to TRBD2. The germline V gene has CDR1 SGHNT and CDR2 YYREEE (reference sequence). The CDR3 extends over 16 amino acids. J was trimmed by 7 bases and V by 6 bases; bases with no gene match: 15. CDR3: CASTPDPSGRGGTQYF. CDR3 DNA sequence: TGTGCCAGCACCCCAGACCCGAGCGGGAGGGGCGGGACCCAGTACTTC.

By share, this clone counts as medium-sized. The chain combines TRBV4-1 with TRBJ1-4; possible D gene TRBD1, 5 bases. Trimming pared 1 base from V and 5 bases from J, leaving 14 bases between. CDR3 length: 16 residues. Germline lookup yields CDR1 MGHRA and CDR2 YSYEKL. CDR3 sequence reads: CASSQGRGAGNEKLFF. In DNA, the CDR3 is TGCGCCAGCAGCCAAGGTCGCGGGGCGGGGAATGAAAAACTGTTTTTT.

CDR3 protein: CASRATSGGVASYEQYF. CDR3 sequence (DNA): TGCGCCAGCAGAGCTACTAGCGGGGGGGTGGCTTCCTACGAGCAGTACTTC. This sequence joins TRBV10-2 and TRBJ2-7; 13 nucleotides align to TRBD2. This CDR3 spans 17 amino acids. Germline CDR1 reads WSHSY; CDR2 reads SAAADI. J gave up 1 base and V 6 bases, and 9 bases lay outside the gene matches.

The V call is TRBV28, the J call TRBJ2-4, with 10 bases matching TRBD1. V was clipped by 3 bases and J by 3 bases; unmatched bases: 5. The germline V gene encodes CDR1 MDHEN and CDR2 SYDVKM. CDR3 length: 16 residues. CDR3 protein: CASSLWTGGVKNIQYF. The CDR3 nucleotides read TGTGCCAGCAGTTTGTGGACAGGGGGGGTCAAAAACATTCAGTACTTC.

This clone is a singleton in its sample. This chain links TRBV15 with TRBJ2-1, with TRBD2 as a possible D gene (5 bases). V dropped 0 bases and J dropped 1 base, with 10 bases sitting between them. Germline lookup yields CDR1 LNHNV and CDR2 YYDKDF (reference sequence). The CDR3 length is 16 residues. Written as DNA, the CDR3 is TGTGCCACCAGCAGAGATCCCCCGGGGTCCTACAATGAGCAGTTCTTC. This sequence encodes CATSRDPPGSYNEQFF.

This clone was counted once. Other DNA sequences in this sample translate to the same CDR3. This chain joins TRBV28 and TRBJ2-3; D is unclear. CDR1 and CDR2 from the germline V gene are MDHEN and SYDVKM. V lost 8 bases and J lost 0, with 6 bases in between. The CDR3 consists of 12 residues. CDR3 DNA sequence: TGTGCCAGCCGGGTCAGCACAGATACGCAGTATTTT. It encodes CASRVSTDTQYF.

This clone occurred once. The chain uses TRBV20-1 and TRBJ1-1, with D maybe TRBD1 (6 bases). Germline-derived CDR1 and CDR2 are DFQATT and SNEGSKA (reference sequence). The CDR3 has 11 amino acids. For the CDR3, the DNA is TGCAGGGGGCTAGGGGGGACTGAAGCTTTCTTT. Translating it yields CRGLGGTEAFF.

To note about this clone: The junction does not match germline at one end; this may be a read error. The J gene is TRBJ2-3, the V gene TRBV6-5, with a possible D match to TRBD2 (6 bases). The CDR3 consists of 14 residues. The germline gives CDR1 MNHEY, CDR2 SVGAGI. The CDR3 reads CASSNSGGADTQYF. The DNA for the CDR3 is TGTGCCAGCAGTAACTCCGGGGGAGCAGATACGCAGTATTTT.

The CDR3 loop reads CASSPGSTGELFF. The DNA for the CDR3 is TGTGCCAGCAGCCCAGGGTCCACCGGGGAGCTGTTTTTT. V usage is TRBV6-5 and J usage is TRBJ2-2, with D perhaps matching TRBD1 (5 bases). CDR1 and CDR2 from the germline V gene are MNHEY and SVGAGI. The CDR3 loop spans 13 amino acids. The V end lost 6 bases, the J end lost 4 bases, and 9 bases lay between the germline ends.

The chain is built from TRBV6-5 and TRBJ2-7, with TRBD1 as a possible D gene (6 bases). V was cut by 6 bases and J by 3 bases, with 15 bases left in between. The CDR3 sequence is 14 residues long. Germline V gene sequence: CDR1 MNHEY, CDR2 SVGAGI. CDR3 DNA sequence: TGTGCCAGCAGCCCGGCTGGGGGCGGCTACGAGCAGTACTTC. This translates into CASSPAGGGYEQYF.

V and J are TRBV6-6 and TRBJ2-1; D may be TRBD1 (5 bases). V gave up 2 bases and J gave up 7 bases, with 12 bases separating them. Germline CDR1 and CDR2: MNHNY and SVGAGI (reference sequence). CDR3 size: 14 residues. CDR3 nucleotides: TGTGCCAGCAGTTACGGTCAGGGTGTAAATGAGCAGTTCTTC. Encoded protein: CASSYGQGVNEQFF.

This clone has only one observation. The J gene is TRBJ2-7, the V gene TRBV9, with D maybe TRBD1 (6 bases). Deletions cut 3 bases from V and 0 bases from J, with 16 bases between. Germline assignment: CDR1 SGDLS and CDR2 YYNGEE. The CDR3 sequence is 16 residues long. CDR3 DNA: TGTGCCAGCAGCGCCGGGGACACTCTTCCCTCCTACGAGCAGTACTTC. The encoded protein is CASSAGDTLPSYEQYF.

This clone was seen more than once but under ten times. The V gene is TRBV5-1, the J gene TRBJ2-2; D may be TRBD1 or TRBD2 (5 bases each). This CDR3 spans 15 amino acids. Germline V gene lookup returns CDR1 SGHRS and CDR2 YFSETQ. The ends were cut back, 4 bases at V and 2 bases at J, with 12 bases in the middle. The CDR3 loop reads CASSERGGNTGELFF. The CDR3 nucleotides are TGCGCCAGCAGCGAGAGGGGCGGAAACACCGGGGAGCTGTTTTTT.

The chain has TRBV4-1 and TRBJ2-7; maybe TRBD1 (6 bases). CDR3 length: 13 amino acids. Germline assignment: CDR1 MGHRA and CDR2 YSYEKL. Trimming cost V 3 bases and J 3 bases, with 9 bases left between them. The chain's CDR3 is CASSQDSFYEQYF. The CDR3 nucleotides read TGCGCCAGCAGCCAGGACAGCTTCTACGAGCAGTACTTC.